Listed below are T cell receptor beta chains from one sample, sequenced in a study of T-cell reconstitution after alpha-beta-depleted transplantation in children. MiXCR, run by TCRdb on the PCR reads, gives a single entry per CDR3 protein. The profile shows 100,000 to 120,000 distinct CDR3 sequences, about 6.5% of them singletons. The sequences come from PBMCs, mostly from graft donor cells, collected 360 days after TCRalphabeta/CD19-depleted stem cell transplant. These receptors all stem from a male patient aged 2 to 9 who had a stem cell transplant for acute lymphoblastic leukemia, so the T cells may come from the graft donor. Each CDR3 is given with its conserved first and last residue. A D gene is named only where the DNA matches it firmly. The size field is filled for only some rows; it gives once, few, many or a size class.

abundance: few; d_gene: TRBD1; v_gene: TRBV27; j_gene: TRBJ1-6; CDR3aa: CASSFWDRGSPLHF; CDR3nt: TGTGCCAGCAGTTTTTGGGACAGGGGCTCACCCCTCCACTTT
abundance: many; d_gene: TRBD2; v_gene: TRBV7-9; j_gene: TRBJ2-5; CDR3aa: CASSPRTSEQETQYF; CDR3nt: TGTGCCAGCAGCCCGCGGACTAGCGAGCAAGAGACCCAGTACTTC
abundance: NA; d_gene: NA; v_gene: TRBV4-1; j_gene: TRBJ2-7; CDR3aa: CASSHPAGEQYF; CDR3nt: TGCGCCAGCAGCCACCCCGCCGGGGAGCAGTACTTC
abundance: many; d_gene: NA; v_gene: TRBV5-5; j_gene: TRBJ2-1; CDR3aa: CASSFSVGVESYEQFF; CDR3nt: TGTGCCAGCAGCTTTTCTGTGGGGGTCGAGAGTTATGAGCAGTTCTTC
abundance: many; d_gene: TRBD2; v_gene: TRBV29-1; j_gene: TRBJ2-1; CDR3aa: CSVIGLAGYNEQFF; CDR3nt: TGCAGCGTAATAGGACTAGCGGGATACAATGAGCAGTTCTTC
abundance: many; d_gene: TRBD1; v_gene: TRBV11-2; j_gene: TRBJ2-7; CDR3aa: CASSIGTGTYEQYF; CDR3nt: TGTGCCAGCAGCATCGGGACAGGGACGTACGAGCAGTACTTC
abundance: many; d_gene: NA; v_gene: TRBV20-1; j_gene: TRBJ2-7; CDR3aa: CSGTNYEQYF; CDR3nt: TGCAGTGGTACGAACTACGAGCAGTACTTC
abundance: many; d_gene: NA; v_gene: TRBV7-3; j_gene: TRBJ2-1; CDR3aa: CASSLNLHPEQFF; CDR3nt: TGTGCCAGCAGCTTAAATTTACACCCCGAGCAGTTCTTC
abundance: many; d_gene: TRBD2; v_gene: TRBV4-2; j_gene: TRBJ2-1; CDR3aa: CASSQVQTSGGPGEQFF; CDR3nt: TGTGCCAGCAGCCAAGTCCAGACTAGCGGGGGCCCCGGGGAGCAGTTCTTC
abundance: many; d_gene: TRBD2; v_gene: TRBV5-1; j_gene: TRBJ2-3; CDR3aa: CASRFHSGLAGATDTQYF; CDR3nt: TGCGCCAGCAGATTCCATTCGGGACTAGCGGGAGCCACAGATACGCAGTATTTT
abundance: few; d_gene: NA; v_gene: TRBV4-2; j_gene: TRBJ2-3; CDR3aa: CASSQEARGGTDTQYF; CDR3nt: TGTGCCAGCAGCCAAGAAGCCAGGGGTGGCACAGATACGCAGTATTTT
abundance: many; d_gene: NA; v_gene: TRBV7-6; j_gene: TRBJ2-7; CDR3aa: CASSLAIGPSYEQYF; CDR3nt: TGTGCCAGCAGCTTAGCGATCGGCCCATCCTACGAGCAGTACTTC
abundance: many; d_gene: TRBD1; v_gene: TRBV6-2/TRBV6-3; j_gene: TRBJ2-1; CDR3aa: CASSFDRGRTYNEQFF; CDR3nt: TGTGCCAGCAGTTTCGACAGGGGGCGAACCTACAATGAGCAGTTCTTC